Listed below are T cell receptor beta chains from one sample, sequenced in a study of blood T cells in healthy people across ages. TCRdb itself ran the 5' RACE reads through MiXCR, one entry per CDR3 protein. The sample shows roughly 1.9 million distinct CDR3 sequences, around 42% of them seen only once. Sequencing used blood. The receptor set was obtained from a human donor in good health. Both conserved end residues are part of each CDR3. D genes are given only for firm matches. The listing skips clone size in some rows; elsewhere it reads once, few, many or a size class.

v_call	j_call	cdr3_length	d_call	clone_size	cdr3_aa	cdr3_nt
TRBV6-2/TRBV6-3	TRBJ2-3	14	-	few	CASSSMGGMDTQYF	TGTGCCAGCAGTTCCATGGGGGGAATGGATACGCAGTATTTT
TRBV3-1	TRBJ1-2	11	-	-	CASSHDYGYTF	TGTGCCAGCAGCCATGACTATGGCTACACCTTC
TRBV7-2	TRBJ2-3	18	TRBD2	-	CASSWRTGLAGGTDTQYF	TGTGCCAGCAGCTGGAGAACTGGACTAGCGGGGGGCACAGATACGCAGTATTTT
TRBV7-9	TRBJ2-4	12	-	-	CASSLWENIQYF	TGTGCCAGCAGCCTCTGGGAAAACATTCAGTACTTC
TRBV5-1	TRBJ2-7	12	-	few	CASSPNYYEQYF	TGCGCCAGCAGCCCCAATTACTACGAGCAGTACTTC
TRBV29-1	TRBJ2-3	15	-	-	CSVPQDRPSADTQYF	TGCAGCGTTCCCCAGGACAGGCCTAGCGCAGATACGCAGTATTTT
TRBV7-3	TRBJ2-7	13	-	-	CATSVGAGYEQYF	TGTGCCACGAGTGTGGGGGCCGGGTACGAGCAGTACTTC
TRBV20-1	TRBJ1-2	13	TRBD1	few	CSAIGQDLSGYTF	TGCAGTGCTATCGGACAGGACCTATCCGGCTACACCTTC
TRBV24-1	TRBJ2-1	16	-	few	CATSDALVGIYNEQFF	TGTGCCACCAGTGATGCCTTAGTAGGAATCTACAATGAGCAGTTCTTC
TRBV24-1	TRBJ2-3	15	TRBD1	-	CASSDPGQGRDTQYF	TGTGCCTCCAGTGACCCGGGACAGGGGAGAGATACGCAGTATTTT
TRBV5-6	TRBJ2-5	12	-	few	CASSLGQALQYF	TGTGCCAGCAGCTTGGGTCAGGCCCTACAGTACTTC
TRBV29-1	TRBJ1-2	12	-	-	CSGTDEGYGYTF	TGCAGCGGTACTGACGAGGGCTATGGCTACACCTTC
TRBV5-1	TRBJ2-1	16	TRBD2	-	CASSPFYAGVNNEQFF	TGCGCCAGCAGCCCCTTCTACGCGGGGGTTAACAATGAGCAGTTCTTC
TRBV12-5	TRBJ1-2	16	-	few	CASGADRTTGVEGYTF	TGTGCTAGTGGGGCTGATCGAACGACAGGTGTGGAAGGCTACACCTTC
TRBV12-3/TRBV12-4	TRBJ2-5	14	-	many	CASSLVGFGETQYF	TGTGCCAGCAGTTTAGTAGGGTTCGGAGAGACCCAGTACTTC
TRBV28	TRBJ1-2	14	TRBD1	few	CASRETGAYYGYTF	TGTGCCAGCAGGGAAACAGGGGCTTACTATGGCTACACCTTC
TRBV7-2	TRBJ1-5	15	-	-	CASSLVGGLNQPQHF	TGTGCCAGCAGCTTAGTAGGCGGACTCAATCAGCCCCAGCATTTT
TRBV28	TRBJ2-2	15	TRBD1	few	CASIKGTGLTGELFF	TGTGCCAGCATTAAAGGGACAGGTCTCACCGGGGAGCTGTTTTTT